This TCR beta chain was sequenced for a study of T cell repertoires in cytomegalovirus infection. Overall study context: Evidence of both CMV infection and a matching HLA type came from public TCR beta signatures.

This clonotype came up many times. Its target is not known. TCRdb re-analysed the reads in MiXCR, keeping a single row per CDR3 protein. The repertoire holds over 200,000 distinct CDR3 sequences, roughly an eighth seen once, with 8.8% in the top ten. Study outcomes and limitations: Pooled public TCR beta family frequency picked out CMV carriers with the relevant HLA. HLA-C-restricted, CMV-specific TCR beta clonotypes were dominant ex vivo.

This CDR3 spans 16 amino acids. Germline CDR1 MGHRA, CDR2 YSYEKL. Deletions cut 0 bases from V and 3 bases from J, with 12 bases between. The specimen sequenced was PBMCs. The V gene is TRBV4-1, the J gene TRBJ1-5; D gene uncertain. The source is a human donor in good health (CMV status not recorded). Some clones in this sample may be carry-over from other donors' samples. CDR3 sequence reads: CASSQDASRNNQPQHF. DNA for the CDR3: TGCGCCAGCAGCCAAGACGCTAGCAGAAACAATCAGCCCCAGCATTTT.